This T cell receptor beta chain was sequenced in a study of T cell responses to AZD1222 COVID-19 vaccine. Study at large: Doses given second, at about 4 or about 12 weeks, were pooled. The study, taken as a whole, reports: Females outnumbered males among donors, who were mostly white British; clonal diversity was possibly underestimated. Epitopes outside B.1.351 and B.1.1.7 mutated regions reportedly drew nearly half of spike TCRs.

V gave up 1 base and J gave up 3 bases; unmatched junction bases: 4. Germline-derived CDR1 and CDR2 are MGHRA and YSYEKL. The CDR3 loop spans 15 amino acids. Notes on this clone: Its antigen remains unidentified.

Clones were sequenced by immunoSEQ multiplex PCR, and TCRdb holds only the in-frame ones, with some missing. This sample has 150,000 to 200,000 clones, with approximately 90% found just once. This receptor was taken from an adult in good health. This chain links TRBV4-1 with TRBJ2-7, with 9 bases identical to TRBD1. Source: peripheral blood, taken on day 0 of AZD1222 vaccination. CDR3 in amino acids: CASSQARTGVYEQYF. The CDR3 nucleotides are TGCGCCAGCAGCCAAGCCCGGACAGGGGTCTACGAGCAGTACTTC.